This entry lists 28 T cell receptor beta chains sequenced from one sample in a study of blood T cells in healthy people across ages. A second PCR of 7 to 11 cycles used a sample-barcoded 5' primer and a J-beta primer mix. In TCRdb, the 5' RACE reads were re-called with MiXCR into one record per CDR3 protein. The sample lists approximately 900,000 distinct CDR3 sequences, around 29% occurring once. The sample was also linked to a second study, of T cells of mothers and their children.

Sequencing was done on a sample of blood. The receptors derive from a middle-aged woman in good health.

The J gene is TRBJ2-3, the V gene TRBV7-2, with 9 bases that match TRBD2. The V segment lost 0 bases and the J segment 1 base; nucleotides outside the gene matches: 2. The CDR3 length is 16 residues. Germline CDR1 SGHTA, CDR2 FQGNSA. CDR3 sequence: CASSLARGGGTDTQYF. The CDR3 DNA is TGTGCCAGCAGCTTAGCGCGGGGGGGCGGCACAGATACGCAGTATTTT.

In its sample, this clonotype was seen once. The chain employs TRBV2 and TRBJ1-4, with 7 bases that match TRBD1. With 11 bases clipped from V and 3 bases from J, the junction kept 12 bases outside the gene matches. The CDR3 length is 15 residues. CDR1 and CDR2 (germline): SNHLY, FYNNEI. The DNA of the CDR3 is TGTGCCGCGAGGCTGAAGGGGACAGCTAATGAAAAACTGTTTTTT. It codes for CAARLKGTANEKLFF.

The V and J genes are TRBV5-6 and TRBJ2-7; D might be TRBD1 (5 bases). Germline CDR1 reads SGHDT; CDR2 reads YYEEEE. Trimming took 4 bases from V and 3 from J, leaving 8 bases between them. CDR3 length: 12 amino acids. The CDR3 nucleotides are TGTGCCAGCAGCGTGGACATCTACGAGCAGTACTTC. This translates into CASSVDIYEQYF.

This clonotype was counted many times. The chain uses TRBV24-1 and TRBJ2-7, with 9 bases fitting TRBD1. Germline V gene lookup returns CDR1 KGHDR and CDR2 SFDVKD. With 3 bases clipped from V and 5 bases from J, the junction kept 7 bases outside the gene matches. The CDR3 is made up of 15 amino acids. The CDR3 coding sequence is TGTGCCACCAGTGATGAGGACAGGGGCTGGGACGAGCAGTACTTC. The encoded protein is CATSDEDRGWDEQYF.

This chain connects TRBV5-1 to TRBJ1-1; the D gene is possibly TRBD1 (5 bases). This CDR3 spans 15 amino acids. V shed 5 bases and J shed 3 bases, with 17 bases lying between them. Germline V gene data show CDR1 as SGHRS and CDR2 as YFSETQ. The CDR3 DNA reads as TGCGCCAGCAGACTTACGCCCGCCAGGGACACTGAAGCTTTCTTT. Amino acid sequence: CASRLTPARDTEAFF.

The table lists this clonotype with a few counts. The chain is built from TRBV6-4 and TRBJ2-7; 15 nucleotides match TRBD2. Germline V gene data show CDR1 as MRHNA and CDR2 as SNTAGT. V was clipped by 4 bases and J by 5 bases; unmatched bases: 6. The CDR3 consists of 16 residues. The CDR3 spells CASSGTSGGDYNEQYF. The CDR3 DNA is TGTGCCAGCAGTGGGACTAGCGGGGGGGATTACAACGAGCAGTACTTC.

The chain employs TRBV19 and TRBJ1-2; the match to TRBD1 covers 8 bases. J lost 3 bases, V lost 7 bases, and 7 bases had no gene match. The CDR3 contains 14 residues. Germline V gene sequence: CDR1 LNHDA, CDR2 SQIVND (reference sequence). The CDR3 DNA sequence: TGTGCCAGTACCCGGACAGGGCCGGACTATGGCTACACCTTC. This sequence encodes CASTRTGPDYGYTF.

This clonotype was counted at least ten times. At one of its ends the junction is not consistent with the germline gene, which may arise from a read error. This sequence joins TRBV10-3 and TRBJ2-1; D is possibly TRBD2 (6 bases). CDR3 length: 12 residues. Per germline, CDR1 ENHRY and CDR2 SYGVKD. The CDR3 region has the DNA TGCGGGGCGGGGAGCTCCTACAATGAGCAGTTCTTC. Protein product: CGAGSSYNEQFF.

This clonotype came up many times. The chain links TRBV4-3 to TRBJ2-5; 9 bases line up with TRBD2. Germline V gives CDR1 LGHNA, CDR2 YSLEER. The CDR3 has 15 amino acids. J was trimmed by 4 bases and V by 1 base; bases with no gene match: 4. The CDR3 DNA is TGCGCCAGCAGCCAAGGGGGTAGCGGGGGAGAGACCCAGTACTTC. Protein: CASSQGGSGGETQYF.

CDR3 protein: CASSLGGDRTTDTQYF. The CDR3 DNA sequence: TGTGCCAGCTCATTGGGAGGGGACCGAACCACAGATACGCAGTATTTT. The V and J genes are TRBV28 and TRBJ2-3; TRBD2 aligns across 7 bases. Looked up from germline, CDR1 is MDHEN and CDR2 is SYDVKM. The CDR3 has 16 amino acids. Germline trimming cut 8 bases from V and 2 bases from J; bases unmatched to any gene: 13.

This clonotype has a count of ten or more. The chain uses TRBV5-1 and TRBJ2-7; TRBD2 is a possible D gene (7 bases). From germline, CDR1 is SGHRS and CDR2 YFSETQ. V gave up 0 bases and J gave up 5 bases, with 9 bases separating them. This CDR3 has 13 amino acids. CDR3: CASSLEGGDEQYF. CDR3 coding DNA: TGCGCCAGCAGCTTGGAGGGGGGGGACGAGCAGTACTTC.

The chain employs TRBV3-1 and TRBJ2-3; TRBD2 matches at 7 bases. The V gene's germline CDR1 is LGHDT and CDR2 YNNKEL (reference sequence). The CDR3 spans 15 residues. With 0 bases clipped from V and 6 bases from J, the junction kept 6 bases outside the gene matches. The CDR3 DNA reads as TGTGCCAGCAGCCAAGAGGCCCTAGCGGACGATACGCAGTATTTT. Its protein product is CASSQEALADDTQYF.

The genes are TRBV9 and TRBJ1-1; TRBD1 is a possible D gene (5 bases). CDR1 and CDR2 from the germline V gene are SGDLS and YYNGEE. Trimming removed 0 bases from V and 3 bases from J, with 12 bases in between. The CDR3 spans 15 residues. The CDR3 reads CASSVDGRGDTEAFF. DNA of the CDR3: TGTGCCAGCAGCGTAGACGGGCGGGGGGACACTGAAGCTTTCTTT. Full variable domain (missing parts from reference TRBV9 and TRBJ1-1): DSGVTQTPKHLITATGQRVTLRCSPRSGDLSVYWYQQSLDQGLQFLIQYYNGEERAKGNILERFSAQQFPDLHSELNLSSLELGDSALYFCASSVDGRGDTEAFFGQGTRLTVV.

This clonotype was counted between two and nine times. The chain links TRBV5-6 to TRBJ2-6; TRBD1 agrees at 7 bases. V was pared by 1 base and J by 0 bases, with 4 bases of the junction left unmatched. The CDR3 loop spans 17 amino acids. Germline V gene sequence: CDR1 SGHDT, CDR2 YYEEEE. The CDR3 DNA follows: TGTGCCAGCAGCTTGACAGGGGCTTTCTCTGGGGCCAACGTCCTGACTTTC. Protein product: CASSLTGAFSGANVLTF.

This clonotype was seen more than once but under ten times. The chain combines TRBV9 with TRBJ2-3; D not resolved. Germline CDR1 is SGDLS and CDR2 is YYNGEE. The CDR3 sequence is 13 residues long. The V end lost 3 bases, the J end lost 5 bases, and 10 bases lay between the germline ends. The CDR3 spells CASSGNSGDTQYF. In DNA, the CDR3 is TGTGCCAGCAGCGGAAATTCGGGAGATACGCAGTATTTT.

This chain connects TRBV12-3 or TRBV12-4 to TRBJ2-1; TRBD2 might be the D (6 bases). The V end lost 6 bases, the J end lost 1 base, and 19 bases lay between the germline ends. This CDR3 has 17 amino acids. DNA for the CDR3: TGTGCCAGCAGCTCCTATTTTACGGGGGTTTCCTACAATGAGCAGTTCTTC. Its protein product is CASSSYFTGVSYNEQFF.

This clonotype was detected a few times. The rearrangement links TRBV28 to TRBJ1-4; TRBD1 might be the D (6 bases). From germline, CDR1 is MDHEN and CDR2 SYDVKM. The V gene lost 4 bases and the J gene lost 4 bases, with 16 bases spanning the gap. This CDR3 has 16 residues. The CDR3 bases are TGTGCCAGCAGTTCCCGACTGGGGGCACTTAATGAAAAACTGTTTTTT. It yields the protein CASSSRLGALNEKLFF.

Details on this clonotype: This may be a read error, as it is one base from a much larger clone. V is TRBV30 and J is TRBJ1-2; 10 nucleotides line up with TRBD1. Germline V gene lookup returns CDR1 GTSNPN and CDR2 SVGIG (reference sequence). The CDR3 sequence is 16 residues long. CDR3 DNA sequence: TGTGTCTGGAGATGGGGACAGGGGCCCTCTAACTATGGCTACACCTTC. Translating it yields CVWRWGQGPSNYGYTF.

The chain is built from TRBV24-1 and TRBJ1-5; TRBD1 is a possible D gene (6 bases). V was clipped by 2 bases and J by 8 bases, with 9 bases between them. The V gene's germline CDR1 is KGHDR and CDR2 SFDVKD. The CDR3 has 13 amino acids. The CDR3 coding sequence is TGTGCCACCAGTGATTCTACAGGGAAGCCCCAGCATTTT. The encoded protein is CATSDSTGKPQHF.

This clonotype has ten or more counts. This chain joins TRBV7-2 and TRBJ2-7; perhaps TRBD2 as D (5 bases). Trimming removed 2 bases from V and 0 bases from J, with 14 bases in between. The CDR3 is 16 amino acids. Germline V CDR1 and CDR2: SGHTA, FQGNSA. The CDR3 sequence is CASSLQGGRASYEQYF. CDR3 DNA sequence: TGTGCCAGCAGCTTACAAGGAGGACGGGCCTCCTACGAGCAGTACTTC.

This clonotype was seen repeatedly, ten times or more. The chain carries TRBV4-2 and TRBJ2-7, with 10 positions matching TRBD1. This CDR3 has 15 residues. J was trimmed by 2 bases and V by 4 bases; bases with no gene match: 5. CDR1 is LGHNA, CDR2 YNFKEQ, per germline. The CDR3 sequence: CASSLGQGETYEQYF. The CDR3 DNA sequence: TGTGCCAGCAGCCTAGGACAGGGGGAGACCTACGAGCAGTACTTC.

This clonotype showed up just a few times. The chain carries TRBV2 and TRBJ2-7; the D gene is possibly TRBD2 (5 bases). The V and J ends lost 5 bases and 0 bases respectively, with 11 bases between them. CDR1 is SNHLY and CDR2 is FYNNEI in the germline V gene. This CDR3 is built from 14 residues. This chain's CDR3 is CASSLRETSYEQYF. Here the CDR3 DNA reads TGTGCCAGCAGTTTACGGGAAACCTCCTACGAGCAGTACTTC.

The table lists this clonotype with many counts. The chain combines TRBV20-1 with TRBJ2-7; D remains ambiguous. V was trimmed by 0 bases and J by 2 bases, leaving 14 bases between them. This CDR3 has 15 amino acids. The germline V gene has CDR1 DFQATT and CDR2 SNEGSKA (reference sequence). The CDR3 reads CSARDLGWYTYEQYF. CDR3 sequence (DNA): TGCAGTGCTAGAGATCTCGGCTGGTATACCTACGAGCAGTACTTC.

The genes are TRBV27 and TRBJ2-1; TRBD1 matches 7 bases. This CDR3 has 12 amino acids. V shed 4 bases, J shed 15 bases, and the junction held 9 bases outside the gene matches. Germline values: CDR1 MNHEY, CDR2 SMNVEV (reference sequence). The CDR3 sequence is CASSSVQGLVFF. CDR3 bases: TGTGCCAGCAGTTCGGTACAGGGGTTGGTGTTCTTC.

At least ten counts were recorded for this clonotype. V and J are TRBV7-9 and TRBJ2-7; D uncertain. CDR1 is SEHNR and CDR2 is FQNEAQ in the germline V gene (reference sequence). Trimming stripped 4 bases from V and 8 bases from J, with 12 bases between. This CDR3 contains 12 residues. CDR3 amino acids: CASSSGWVKQYF. CDR3 nucleotides: TGTGCCAGCAGCTCAGGTTGGGTCAAGCAGTACTTC.

The chain has TRBV6-5 and TRBJ1-5; TRBD1 matches at 8 bases. J gave up 4 bases and V 6 bases, and 5 bases lay outside the gene matches. Germline-derived CDR1 and CDR2 are MNHEY and SVGAGI. This CDR3 has 14 amino acids. The CDR3 spells CASRRQGMNQPQHF. The CDR3 nucleotides are TGTGCCAGCAGACGACAGGGGATGAATCAGCCCCAGCATTTT.

A note on this clonotype: A junction boundary mismatches the germline segment, possibly from a read error. J is TRBJ1-2 and V is TRBV2; D might be TRBD1 (6 bases). This CDR3 is 13 amino acids long. CDR1 and CDR2 (germline): SNHLY, FYNNEI. The CDR3 bases are TGTGCCAGCAGCGAAGACAGGAGCTATGGCTACACCTTC. This gives the protein CASSEDRSYGYTF.

This clonotype appeared many times. The chain is built from TRBV5-5 and TRBJ1-2; maybe TRBD1 (5 bases). Germline V CDR1 and CDR2: SGHKS, YYEKEE (reference sequence). This CDR3 is 15 amino acids long. V was cut by 2 bases and J by 2 bases, with 13 bases left in between. The CDR3 region is CASSLGSGRNYGYTF. For the CDR3, the DNA is TGTGCCAGCAGCTTAGGGTCAGGGCGGAACTATGGCTACACCTTC.